Listed below are T cell receptor beta chains from one sample, sequenced in a study of cytomegalovirus exposure and HLA in healthy donors. Produced via immunoSEQ multiplex PCR; TCRdb's table is partial and in-frame only. The data show around 160,000 clones, with approximately 80% seen just once and under 2.5% held by the top ten. The sequenced material came from PBMCs. All receptors derive from a man aged 25 to 40 in good health and CMV-seropositive. The CDR3 runs from the conserved cysteine through the conserved F or W. D genes are given only for firm matches.

v_gene	j_gene	d_gene	CDR3aa
TRBV9	TRBJ1-2	.	CASSDTGSYGYTF
TRBV7-6	TRBJ2-1	.	CASSLPLGQTITGNEQFF
TRBV19	TRBJ2-1	.	CASSILWGEYNEQFF
TRBV9	TRBJ1-6	TRBD1	CASSVRGQGDSPLHF
TRBV4-3	TRBJ2-2	.	CASSQFSGTGELFF
TRBV11-2	TRBJ2-7	TRBD2	CASSLGSGGPYEQYF
TRBV10-3	TRBJ1-4	TRBD1	CASFAGGGEKLFF
TRBV11-1	TRBJ1-5	.	CASSPSGGSQPQHF
TRBV7-8	TRBJ2-2	TRBD1	CASRAYYGGGQGATGELFF
TRBV6-1	TRBJ1-2	TRBD1	CASTRTGSGYTF
TRBV7-2	TRBJ2-7	TRBD2	CASSPLLAGDPEQYF
TRBV5-1	TRBJ2-7	.	CASSLGGGQSYEQYF
TRBV5-4	TRBJ2-7	.	CASSRGDTNLSPRYF
TRBV5-4	TRBJ2-7	TRBD2	CASSNPAAGGYYEQYF
TRBV5-4	TRBJ1-1	TRBD1	CASSAKQGTTFF
TRBV19	TRBJ1-2	.	CASSIYGVTYGYTF
TRBV7-2	TRBJ1-5	TRBD1	CASSLRQGATDQPQHF
TRBV7-8	TRBJ2-2	TRBD1	CASRPRTGRNTGELFF
TRBV6-5	TRBJ2-1	TRBD2	CASSYNRLAGDHEQFF
TRBV5-5	TRBJ2-6	TRBD1	CASSLGRDRGRTGANVLTF
TRBV5-1	TRBJ2-5	TRBD1	CASSFGQGGETQYF
TRBV5-1	TRBJ2-5	TRBD1	CASSGTGASQETQYF
TRBV6-1	TRBJ2-2	.	CASSATGPLNTGELFF
TRBV27	TRBJ2-1	TRBD2	CASSLASGGNNEQFF
TRBV4-2	TRBJ1-1	.	CASSQGSGERLKNTEAFF
TRBV21-1	TRBJ1-2	.	CASSSLDRGANYGYTF
TRBV5-1	TRBJ1-3	.	CASSQQGESGNTIYF
TRBV18	TRBJ2-3	TRBD2	CASSRSMVAGRSDTQYF
TRBV7-9	TRBJ1-1	TRBD1	CASSPRPGGIDTEAFF
TRBV6-6	TRBJ2-7	.	CASRLTLTYEQYF
TRBV12-5	TRBJ1-5	TRBD1	CASGLARTGGHQPQHF
TRBV10-3	TRBJ1-1	TRBD1	CAISTQQGRYTEAFF
TRBV7-7	TRBJ2-1	TRBD2	CASSSASGGLYNEQFF
TRBV1	TRBJ2-1	.	CTSSQSGGAYNEQFF
TRBV10-2	TRBJ2-7	.	CASSGGGSSYEQYF
TRBV5-4	TRBJ1-2	.	CASSLAGHYPHYTF
TRBV7-8	TRBJ2-3	TRBD2	CASSLAGAGGLDTQYF
TRBV29-1	TRBJ2-1	.	CSLRDTQGHLSYNEQFF
TRBV5-1	TRBJ2-4	TRBD1	CASSLGDRGLTTQYF
TRBV29-1	TRBJ2-7	.	CSVAGSVTDSSYEQYF
TRBV2	TRBJ2-1	TRBD2	CASPGGGQRSYNEQFF
TRBV7-2	TRBJ2-3	.	CASSSGLEQYF
TRBV5-8	TRBJ2-7	TRBD1	CASIRTGVYEQYF
TRBV25-1	TRBJ1-5	.	CASSAGGPQHF